One and the same sample provided the 26 T cell receptor beta chains below, sequenced in a study of radiotherapy plus CTLA-4 blockade in lung cancer. The protocol was immunoSEQ multiplex PCR, while the TCRdb copy is restricted to in-frame clones and leaves out a portion. The sample includes some 30,000 clones, 75% to 85% of them seen just once. This specimen was peripheral blood, taken from a patient treated with radiotherapy plus ipilimumab. These receptors all stem from a human donor with non-small cell lung cancer that progressed on radiotherapy plus ipilimumab.

V and J are TRBV6-5 and TRBJ1-2, with D tentatively TRBD1 (6 bases). The germline V gene encodes CDR1 MNHEY and CDR2 SVGAGI. Trimming took off 7 bases at V and 4 bases at J, with 16 bases between the two ends. This CDR3 has 14 amino acids. The CDR3 reads CASNQGGAGYGYTF. CDR3 sequence (DNA): TGTGCCAGCAACCAAGGGGGAGCAGGCTATGGCTACACCTTC.

The table lists this clone with a count of one. V and J are TRBV2 and TRBJ1-4; no firm D call. Per germline, CDR1 SNHLY and CDR2 FYNNEI. V was shortened by 8 bases and J by 10 bases, with 17 bases between the two germline ends. The CDR3 is 13 amino acids. Here the CDR3 reads CASDLEGRGKLFF. The CDR3 DNA reads TGTGCCAGCGACTTGGAGGGCCGGGGAAAACTGTTTTTT. Drawing the rest from reference TRBV2 and TRBJ1-4, the complete variable domain is EPEVTQTPSHQVTQMGQEVILRCVPISNHLYFYWYRQILGQKVEFLVSFYNNEISEKSEIFDDQFSVERPDGSNFTLKIRSTKLEDSAMYFCASDLEGRGKLFFGSGTQLSVL.

The chain uses TRBV4-3 and TRBJ1-1; D ambiguous. V was pared by 3 bases and J by 3 bases, with 11 bases between. The germline CDR1 and CDR2 sequences are LGHNA and YSLEER. The CDR3 sequence is 14 residues long. The CDR3 protein is CASSQARRYTEAFF. CDR3 nucleotides: TGCGCCAGCAGCCAGGCCAGACGGTACACTGAAGCTTTCTTT.

The chain couples TRBV5-1 to TRBJ2-5; unclear D gene. Trimming took 0 bases from V and 4 from J, leaving 13 bases between them. The CDR3 covers 15 residues. Germline V gives CDR1 SGHRS, CDR2 YFSETQ. CDR3 nucleotides: TGCGCCAGCAGCTTGGGTGTTCTTGGCGGAGAGACCCAGTACTTC. Encoded protein: CASSLGVLGGETQYF.

This chain links TRBV9 with TRBJ2-3, with 8 bases identical to TRBD2. The CDR3 is 16 residues long. Germline-derived CDR1 and CDR2 are SGDLS and YYNGEE. The J segment lost 1 base and the V segment lost 3 bases, leaving 7 bases of the junction unmatched. CDR3 amino acids: CASSAGVREGTDTQYF. In DNA form, the CDR3 reads TGTGCCAGCAGCGCCGGGGTGCGGGAGGGCACAGATACGCAGTATTTT.

This clone is categorized as medium-sized (0.01 to 0.1%). V gene TRBV28 combines with J gene TRBJ2-7; D is perhaps TRBD2 (5 bases). The CDR3 has 13 amino acids. Per the germline V gene, CDR1 is MDHEN and CDR2 is SYDVKM. V was clipped by 5 bases and J by 4 bases, with 12 bases between them. CDR3 loop: CASSPTEVYEQYF. CDR3 sequence (DNA): TGTGCCAGCAGTCCCACGGAGGTGTACGAGCAGTACTTC.

The chain is built from TRBV7-9 and TRBJ2-2, with D tentatively TRBD1 or TRBD2 (5 bases each). The CDR3 sequence is 16 residues long. Trimming pared 5 bases from V and 2 bases from J, leaving 15 bases between. Germline V lookup: CDR1 SEHNR, CDR2 FQNEAQ (reference sequence). The CDR3 coding sequence is TGTGCCAGCAGCCTATCGGGACGCACTAACACCGGGGAGCTGTTTTTT. Translated, it gives CASSLSGRTNTGELFF.

This rearrangement joins TRBV6-5 to TRBJ2-1; TRBD2 agrees at 8 bases. Germline CDR1 and CDR2: MNHEY and SVGAGI. The length of the CDR3 is 15 residues. Unmatched junction bases numbered 4, after V lost 2 bases and J lost 4 bases. The CDR3 DNA reads as TGTGCCAGCAGTTACGTTAGCGGGGTGTACAATGAGCAGTTCTTC. Amino acids: CASSYVSGVYNEQFF.

This chain connects TRBV7-3 to TRBJ2-7; TRBD2 might be the D (5 bases). The CDR3 sequence is 16 residues long. Germline assignment: CDR1 SGHTA and CDR2 FQGTGA. Trimming left V 1 base short and J 4 bases short, with 17 bases between. CDR3: CASSLKARVEGYEQYF. As DNA, the CDR3 is TGTGCCAGCAGCTTAAAGGCGAGGGTAGAAGGGTACGAGCAGTACTTC.

The V and J genes are TRBV28 and TRBJ1-1; 8 bases line up with TRBD1. Germline lookup yields CDR1 MDHEN and CDR2 SYDVKM. This CDR3 has 14 amino acids. V was pared by 4 bases and J by 0 bases, with 1 base of the junction left unmatched. CDR3 DNA sequence: TGTGCCAGCAGTTCGGGACAGGTGAACACTGAAGCTTTCTTT. This codes for CASSSGQVNTEAFF. The full variable domain, in which reference TRBV28 and TRBJ1-1 provide the parts outside the CDR3, is DVKVTQSSRYLVKRTGEKVFLECVQDMDHENMFWYRQDPGLGLRLIYFSYDVKMKEKGDIPEGYSVSREKKERFSLILESASTNQTSMYLCASSSGQVNTEAFFGQGTRLTVV.

The V call is TRBV18, the J call TRBJ1-5; TRBD1 is a possible D gene (6 bases). From germline, CDR1 is KGHSH and CDR2 LQKENI. CDR3 size: 13 residues. With 6 bases removed from V and 5 bases from J, the gap between germline ends came to 11 bases. Written as DNA, the CDR3 is TGTGCCAGCTCTGGACAGAGCGATCAGCCCCAGCATTTT. Its protein product is CASSGQSDQPQHF.

This rearrangement joins TRBV9 to TRBJ2-2; D is undetermined. In germline, CDR1 is SGDLS, CDR2 YYNGEE. Trimming stripped 7 bases from V and 4 bases from J, with 14 bases between. The CDR3 contains 14 residues. CDR3 loop: CASGSQIPTGELFF. CDR3 DNA: TGTGCCAGCGGCTCCCAGATACCCACCGGGGAGCTGTTTTTT.

V gene TRBV5-4 combines with J gene TRBJ2-5; no reliable D call. Germline lookup yields CDR1 SGHNT and CDR2 YYREEE (reference sequence). This CDR3 contains 12 residues. V was shortened by 2 bases and J by 1 base, with 3 bases between the two germline ends. The CDR3, as DNA: TGTGCCAGCAGCTTCGGCCAAGAGACCCAGTACTTC. Translated, it gives CASSFGQETQYF.

The chain employs TRBV6-5 and TRBJ2-2; D not resolved. The V end lost 0 bases, the J end lost 0 bases, and 5 bases lay between the germline ends. Per germline, CDR1 MNHEY and CDR2 SVGAGI. The CDR3 is 15 residues long. CDR3 bases: TGTGCCAGCAGTTACTCGAGAGCGAACACCGGGGAGCTGTTTTTT. Translation gives CASSYSRANTGELFF.

A single count supports this clone. CDR3 in amino acids: CASSMGTNQPQHF. The CDR3 region has the DNA TGTGCCAGTAGTATGGGAACCAATCAGCCCCAGCATTTT. The gene calls are TRBV19 and TRBJ1-5; D is unclear. CDR1 and CDR2 from the germline V gene are LNHDA and SQIVND (reference sequence). CDR3 length: 13 residues. With 3 bases removed from V and 3 bases from J, the gap between germline ends came to 6 bases.

The genes are TRBV11-1 and TRBJ1-2; TRBD1 matches 7 bases. This CDR3 region has 15 residues. After removal of 6 bases from V and 3 bases from J, the junction contained 10 bases not matched to a gene. Germline V gives CDR1 SGHAT, CDR2 FQDESV (reference sequence). DNA of the CDR3: TGTGCCAGCAGGAGAAGTTCAGGGGGAGACTATGGCTACACCTTC. Its protein is CASRRSSGGDYGYTF.

V and J are TRBV7-9 and TRBJ1-2; TRBD1 matches at 9 bases. Germline V gene data show CDR1 as SEHNR and CDR2 as FQNEAQ (reference sequence). Losses at the gene ends were 5 bases for V and 13 bases for J; bases not matched to a gene: 20. The CDR3 runs to 16 residues. CDR3 loop: CASSLLGTGRGGRGTF. The CDR3 bases are TGTGCCAGCAGCCTCCTCGGGACAGGGAGAGGGGGAAGAGGCACCTTC.

The chain joins TRBV6-5 to TRBJ1-5, with D unresolved. The CDR3 length is 14 residues. Trimming shortened V by 10 bases and J by 3 bases, and 16 bases separated the two germline ends. Germline CDR1 and CDR2: MNHEY and SVGAGI. The CDR3 loop reads CATTPAVFNQPQHF. CDR3 DNA: TGTGCCACTACCCCGGCGGTTTTCAATCAGCCCCAGCATTTT.

The chain has TRBV27 and TRBJ2-4; no definite D call. The ends were cut back, 3 bases at V and 6 bases at J, with 6 bases in the middle. The CDR3 totals 12 residues. Germline V gene lookup returns CDR1 MNHEY and CDR2 SMNVEV (reference sequence). The CDR3 region is CASSFDGNIQYF. The CDR3 nucleotides are TGTGCCAGCAGTTTCGACGGAAACATTCAGTACTTC.

This clone showed up just once. This chain connects TRBV7-9 to TRBJ2-3; 8 bases agree with TRBD2. CDR3 length: 16 residues. Germline V CDR1 and CDR2: SEHNR, FQNEAQ (reference sequence). Trimming at V came to 5 bases and at J to 6 bases, leaving 13 bases not matched to a gene. CDR3 nucleotides: TGTGCCAGCAGCCCGCCGCTGGCGGGAGGTTACGATACGCAGTATTTT. Its protein product is CASSPPLAGGYDTQYF. The full variable domain, rest sourced from reference TRBV7-9 and TRBJ2-3, is DTGVSQNPRHKITKRGQNVTFRCDPISEHNRLYWYRQTLGQGPEFLTYFQNEAQLEKSRLLSDRFSAERPKGSFSTLEIQRTEQGDSAMYLCASSPPLAGGYDTQYFGPGTRLTVL.

CDR3: CASSFGTSGYNEQFF. CDR3 DNA: TGCGCCAGCAGTTTCGGGACTAGCGGCTACAATGAGCAGTTCTTC. V gene TRBV10-2 combines with J gene TRBJ2-1; 11 nucleotides match TRBD2. V gave up 5 bases and J gave up 3 bases; unmatched junction bases: 3. Germline V CDR1 and CDR2: WSHSY, SAAADI. The CDR3 has 15 residues.

This clone was detected only once. V gene TRBV5-1 combines with J gene TRBJ1-1, with 10 bases lining up with TRBD1. The CDR3 covers 14 residues. J was trimmed by 4 bases and V by 4 bases; bases with no gene match: 4. Germline loops: CDR1 SGHRS, CDR2 YFSETQ. CDR3 DNA: TGCGCCAGCAGCCTCCGGACAGGGGGCACTGAAGCTTTCTTT. This sequence encodes CASSLRTGGTEAFF.

This clone was observed a single time. The V gene is TRBV28, the J gene TRBJ1-4; D gene uncertain. CDR3 length: 15 residues. The germline CDR1 and CDR2 sequences are MDHEN and SYDVKM. With 5 bases removed from V and 8 bases from J, the gap between germline ends came to 18 bases. The CDR3 protein is CASSLRTAGREKLFF. The CDR3 DNA reads as TGTGCCAGCAGTCTCAGGACCGCCGGGAGGGAAAAACTGTTTTTT. Variable domain in full (rest from reference TRBV28 and TRBJ1-4): DVKVTQSSRYLVKRTGEKVFLECVQDMDHENMFWYRQDPGLGLRLIYFSYDVKMKEKGDIPEGYSVSREKKERFSLILESASTNQTSMYLCASSLRTAGREKLFFGSGTQLSVL.

This CDR3 is CASSLGANSNTEAFF. For the CDR3, the DNA is TGTGCCAGCAGCTTAGGGGCTAACTCGAACACTGAAGCTTTCTTT. The chain has TRBV7-6 and TRBJ1-1; D is undetermined. This CDR3 contains 15 residues. Looked up from germline, CDR1 is SGHVS and CDR2 is FNYEAQ. V dropped 1 base and J dropped 1 base, with 10 bases sitting between them.

The chain employs TRBV19 and TRBJ1-3; D is possibly TRBD1 (5 bases). This CDR3 is built from 14 residues. Germline CDR1 LNHDA, CDR2 SQIVND (reference sequence). V was clipped by 6 bases and J by 4 bases, with 13 bases between them. The CDR3 nucleotides read TGTGCCAGTAGGCCTGGACACGCAGGAAACACCATATATTTT. Encoded protein: CASRPGHAGNTIYF.

This chain links TRBV27 with TRBJ1-2; D not resolved. Germline loops: CDR1 MNHEY, CDR2 SMNVEV (reference sequence). V was shortened by 0 bases and J by 2 bases, with 7 bases between the two germline ends. This CDR3 has 14 residues. As DNA, the CDR3 is TGTGCCAGCAGTTTATCGACCAGGAACTATGGCTACACCTTC. This translates into CASSLSTRNYGYTF.